The rows below give T cell receptor beta chains drawn from one sample of a study of blood T cell repertoires in COVID-19. Only in-frame clones appear in the TCRdb table, and some are missing; sequencing was by immunoSEQ multiplex PCR. The table has about 74,000 clones, around 78% seen once. The sequenced sample consisted of peripheral blood. The receptors here all came from a human donor in a cohort sampled during active COVID-19. The CDR3 runs from the conserved cysteine through the conserved F or W. The order of the fields is J gene, clone size, D gene, V gene, CDR3 DNA, CDR3 protein. D genes are given only for firm matches. Clone size appears in some rows only: once, few, many, or a class for an expanded clone.

TRBJ2-7 few - TRBV28 TGTGCCAGCAGTTGGGAGAAACCTTACGAGCAGTACTTC CASSWEKPYEQYF
TRBJ1-1 - - TRBV29-1 TGCAGCGTTGAGGAGGGTTGGACTGAAGCTTTCTTT CSVEEGWTEAFF
TRBJ1-5 few - TRBV7-6 TGTGCCAGCAGCCTCCAGCCCCCAGGGTACAATCAGCCCCAGCATTTT CASSLQPPGYNQPQHF
TRBJ1-6 once - TRBV28 TGTGCCAGCAGTCCCCCTTCGACGGGAACCCTCCACTTT CASSPPSTGTLHF
TRBJ2-7 - TRBD1 TRBV28 TGTGCCAGCAGGACAGGGGGCTCTGCCTACGAGCAGTACTTC CASRTGGSAYEQYF
TRBJ2-5 - - TRBV7-2 TGTGCCAGCAGCTTAGCGCCTAGTAGCTCGGGGACCCAGTACTTC CASSLAPSSSGTQYF
TRBJ2-5 - - TRBV3-1/TRBV3-2 TGTGCCAGCAGCCAACCTCGAAGGACACTCCAAGAGACCCAGTACTTC CASSQPRRTLQETQYF
TRBJ1-4 few - TRBV7-9 TGTGCCAGCAGCTCCCGTACCACGGACAGTGAAAAACTGTTTTTT CASSSRTTDSEKLFF
TRBJ1-1 - - TRBV6-1 TGTGCCAGCAGTGAAGCGCTAGGGGCAGGACGGGCTTTCTTT CASSEALGAGRAFF
TRBJ2-1 - TRBD2 TRBV18 TGTGCCAGCTCACCGGGACTAGCGGCCTACAATGAGCAGTTCTTC CASSPGLAAYNEQFF
TRBJ2-7 - - TRBV7-8 TGTGCCAGCAGCTTAGCAGTAGACTGGGAGAGCTCCTACGAGCAGTACTTC CASSLAVDWESSYEQYF
TRBJ2-2 - TRBD2 TRBV5-1 TGCGCCAGCAGCGGGGGACTAGCGGGAAAAAGAACCGGGGAGCTGTTTTTT CASSGGLAGKRTGELFF
TRBJ2-5 - - TRBV6-2/TRBV6-3 TGTGCCAGCAGCGGCCAGGGATTCGAGACCCAGTACTTC CASSGQGFETQYF
TRBJ2-7 few TRBD1 TRBV2 TGTGCCAGCAGTCGGACAGGGGGGATGGGAAACTACGAGCAGTACTTC CASSRTGGMGNYEQYF
TRBJ1-1 - - TRBV10-2 TGCGCCAGATCGGAGACCATGAACACTGAAGCTTTCTTT CARSETMNTEAFF
TRBJ2-7 - TRBD2 TRBV28 TGTGCCAGCATAGGATGGGGACTAGCGGACTACGAGCAGTACTTC CASIGWGLADYEQYF
TRBJ2-5 - - TRBV7-4 TGTGCCAGCAGCTTCCCCCCCCAACTACCCGCCCAAGACAGGACCCAAGAGACCCAGTACTTC CASSFPPQLPAQDRTQETQYF
TRBJ2-7 - TRBD1 TRBV2 TGTGCCAGCAGAGATAACAGGGGCGCTTACGAGCAGTACTTC CASRDNRGAYEQYF
TRBJ2-5 once TRBD1 TRBV27 TGTGCCAGCAGTTTACTTCCCCCAAGGCGACAGGGGGCGCGAGAGACCCAGTACTTC CASSLLPPRRQGARETQYF
TRBJ2-1 once - TRBV6-2/TRBV6-3 TGTGCCAGCAGCCCCCTCGGGATCGGTGAGCAGTTCTTC CASSPLGIGEQFF
TRBJ1-1 - - TRBV9 TGTGCCAGCAGCGTAGCAAACGGGAAGTTGGCTTTCTTT CASSVANGKLAFF
TRBJ2-1 - TRBD2 TRBV11-2 TGTGCCAGCAGCTCAACCGGGACTAGGGTGTACAATGAGCAGTTCTTC CASSSTGTRVYNEQFF
TRBJ2-6 few TRBD1 TRBV14 TGTGCCAGCAGCGTGGTCTGGGGCAACAGGGGGCTGAATGCTGGGGCCAACGTCCTGACTTTC CASSVVWGNRGLNAGANVLTF
TRBJ1-1 - - TRBV6-1 TGTGCCAGCAGTGAGGGAGGATGGGCCCACACTGAAGCTTTCTTT CASSEGGWAHTEAFF
TRBJ1-1 - - TRBV30 TGTGCCTGGAGTTCCAAAAATGAAGCTTTCTTT CAWSSKNEAFF
TRBJ2-1 - TRBD2 TRBV24-1 TGTGCCACCAGTGCACTAGCGGGCGGTGAGCAGTTCTTC CATSALAGGEQFF
TRBJ2-7 - - TRBV7-8 TGTGCCAGCAGCTTACTCGCGGGTATTTCCTACGAGCAGTACTTC CASSLLAGISYEQYF
TRBJ2-1 once TRBD2 TRBV7-2 TGTGCCAGCAGTTCGGGACTAGCGGGGTACAATGAGCAGTTCTTC CASSSGLAGYNEQFF
TRBJ1-6 - - TRBV14 TGTGCCAGCAGTCTGGCTCGAGTGGGCTCACCCCTCCACTTT CASSLARVGSPLHF
TRBJ2-5 - TRBD2 TRBV7-9 TGTGCCAGCAGCCTGCGGACTAGCGGGAGGTCGGGGGAGACCCAGTACTTC CASSLRTSGRSGETQYF
TRBJ2-5 - - TRBV19 TGTGCCAGTAGTATCCTAAAGGGGGAGGGGACCCAGTACTTC CASSILKGEGTQYF
TRBJ1-4 - - TRBV28 TGTGCCAGCAGTTGGGGCACGATTGAAAAACTGTTTTTT CASSWGTIEKLFF
TRBJ1-3 - - TRBV3-1/TRBV3-2 TGTGCCAGCAGCCGGGACAAACTCGGAAACACCATATATTTT CASSRDKLGNTIYF
TRBJ1-3 - TRBD1 TRBV5-5 TGTGCCAGCAGCTCCTCCCTCCGGGACAGTGGAAACACCATATATTTT CASSSSLRDSGNTIYF
TRBJ1-5 - TRBD1 TRBV5-1 TGCGCCAGCAGCTTGGCGGGACAGGGGGGTCAGCCCCAGCATTTT CASSLAGQGGQPQHF
TRBJ2-2 few TRBD2 TRBV30 TGTGCCTGGAAAACTAGCGGGAGTGCCGGGGAGCTGTTTTTT CAWKTSGSAGELFF
TRBJ1-1 - - TRBV2 TGTGCCAGCACCCTAAGACGGGGGGACACTGAAGCTTTCTTT CASTLRRGDTEAFF
TRBJ2-7 - TRBD2 TRBV30 TGTGCCTGGAGTGGACTAGCGGGAGGCTACGAGCAGTACTTC CAWSGLAGGYEQYF
TRBJ2-3 - - TRBV9 TGTGCCAGCAGCCTCTCAACGCAGACTAGAGCGCAGTATTTT CASSLSTQTRAQYF
TRBJ2-7 - TRBD2 TRBV4-1 TGCGCCAGCAGCCCCGGGACTAGCGACTACGAGCAGTACTTC CASSPGTSDYEQYF
TRBJ2-4 medium-sized - TRBV19 TGTGCCAGTAGCCCCGGGACATCATCTCGATACTTC CASSPGTSSRYF
TRBJ2-7 - - TRBV30 TGTGCCTGGAGGGGGAGCGGGCGGACCTACGAGCAGTACTTC CAWRGSGRTYEQYF
TRBJ1-6 few TRBD1 TRBV5-4 TGTGCCAGCAGCCGGACAGGGGGGAATTCACCCCTCCACTTT CASSRTGGNSPLHF
TRBJ2-7 - TRBD2 TRBV7-6 TGTGCCAGCAGCGCGACTAGCGGGCCCCCTGGCGAGCAGTACTTC CASSATSGPPGEQYF
TRBJ1-6 - TRBD1 TRBV18 TGTGCCAGCTCACAGGAGACAGGGTCGAGAACCCTCCACTTT CASSQETGSRTLHF
TRBJ1-2 - TRBD1 TRBV4-2 TGTGCCAGCAGCCAAGGGTCGAGGGACAGGGAATATGGCTACACCTTC CASSQGSRDREYGYTF
TRBJ2-2 - TRBD2 TRBV19 TGTGCCAGTAGTATAGCCCCACGGACTAGCGGGAGGAACACCGGGGAGCTGTTTTTT CASSIAPRTSGRNTGELFF